These T cell receptor beta chains were read from a single sample in a study of Ad26.COV2.S vaccination and SARS-CoV-2 variants. The method was immunoSEQ multiplex PCR; TCRdb's version includes in-frame clones alone and lacks a portion of them. The table has roughly 700,000 clones, roughly 90% seen once. The specimen comprised peripheral blood, sampled in a trial of Ad26.COV2.S vaccine versus placebo. Receptors were obtained from a person between 18 and 65 years old who received the Ad26.COV2.S COVID-19 vaccine or a placebo. The CDR3 runs from the conserved cysteine through the conserved F or W. The D gene is left open where the match is weak. Part of the rows lack a size; the others show once, few, many or a class for expanded clones.

D gene,clone size,J gene,V gene,CDR3 protein,CDR3 DNA
NA,NA,TRBJ1-2,TRBV29-1,CSVERRDSGGYTF,TGCAGCGTTGAGCGACGGGATTCGGGTGGCTACACCTTC
NA,NA,TRBJ1-1,TRBV5-5,CASSLGPQETEAFF,TGTGCCAGCAGCTTGGGGCCACAGGAAACTGAAGCTTTCTTT
NA,few,TRBJ1-1,TRBV6-4,CASSDTDKNTEAFF,TGTGCCAGCAGTGATACGGACAAGAACACTGAAGCTTTCTTT
NA,NA,TRBJ2-7,TRBV7-2,CASSSFYEQYF,TGTGCCAGCAGCTCCTTCTACGAGCAGTACTTC
TRBD1,NA,TRBJ2-7,TRBV5-1,CASSRPGQGTHEQYF,TGCGCCAGCAGCCGACCGGGACAGGGCACCCACGAGCAGTACTTC
NA,NA,TRBJ2-7,TRBV3-1/TRBV3-2,CASGKGGSINEQYF,TGTGCCAGCGGGAAGGGGGGGTCAATAAACGAGCAGTACTTC
NA,once,TRBJ2-1,TRBV4-2,CASSQDGGKAYNEQFF,TGTGCCAGCAGCCAAGACGGCGGGAAGGCATACAATGAGCAGTTCTTC
NA,NA,TRBJ1-3,TRBV5-5,CASSLVRRTYPGNTIYF,TGTGCCAGCAGCTTGGTTCGACGGACCTACCCTGGAAACACCATATATTTT
TRBD2,NA,TRBJ2-2,TRBV24-1,CATSDPSSGTGELFF,TGTGCCACCAGTGACCCCTCTAGCGGTACCGGGGAGCTGTTTTTT
TRBD1,NA,TRBJ1-1,TRBV6-5,CASRRTGNTEAFF,TGTGCCAGCAGACGGACAGGGAACACTGAAGCTTTCTTT
TRBD2,once,TRBJ2-2,TRBV4-2,CASSQAGGDTGELFF,TGTGCCAGCAGCCAAGCGGGGGGGGACACCGGGGAGCTGTTTTTT
TRBD2,NA,TRBJ2-5,TRBV19,CATSRDYRLSETQYF,TGTGCCACCAGTAGGGACTATCGACTCTCCGAGACCCAGTACTTC
TRBD2,NA,TRBJ2-4,TRBV7-2,CASSTPGSSGQAKNIQYF,TGTGCCAGCAGCACCCCCGGGTCTAGCGGCCAAGCCAAAAACATTCAGTACTTC
NA,NA,TRBJ2-6,TRBV7-6,CASSLGGAGANVLTF,TGTGCCAGCAGCTTAGGAGGTGCTGGGGCCAACGTCCTGACTTTC
NA,NA,TRBJ2-5,TRBV6-6,CASSYGGETQYF,TGTGCCAGCAGTTACGGAGGTGAGACCCAGTACTTC
NA,NA,TRBJ1-2,TRBV7-8,CASSYDRPRNYGYTF,TGTGCCAGCAGCTACGACAGACCTAGGAACTATGGCTACACCTTC
NA,NA,TRBJ2-7,TRBV11-3,CASSLDHGPTREQYF,TGTGCCAGCAGCTTGGACCACGGTCCCACTCGGGAGCAGTACTTC
NA,once,TRBJ2-2,TRBV5-4,CASSFDPGRLELFF,TGTGCCAGCAGCTTCGACCCGGGGCGCTTGGAGCTGTTTTTT
TRBD1,NA,TRBJ1-5,TRBV7-2,CASSPPGGQSNQPQHF,TGTGCCAGCAGCCCTCCTGGGGGACAGAGTAATCAGCCCCAGCATTTT
NA,NA,TRBJ2-1,TRBV29-1,CSVEPGTEQFF,TGCAGCGTTGAACCCGGGACTGAGCAGTTCTTC